The subject of this entry is one T cell receptor (beta chain). The antigen remains unidentified. This sample is part of a study of early stage breast cancer tumors. General study findings and limits: Comparing each tissue with blood distinguished tumor from normal in 14 of 16 patients. Most shared enriched TCRB sequences were commonly generated ones.

V was pared by 0 bases and J by 6 bases, with 13 bases of the junction left unmatched. Germline V gene data show CDR1 as SNHLY and CDR2 as FYNNEI. The CDR3 is made up of 18 amino acids. Repertoires were generated with immunoSEQ multiplex PCR, while TCRdb's copy carries only in-frame clones and drops some. The sample shows about 25,000 clones, roughly two thirds of them seen only once. The TCR sequence derives from a person between 60 and 70 years old with breast cancer. Input material: breast tumor tissue. The V and J genes are TRBV2 and TRBJ2-7; 11 bases agree with TRBD1. In DNA form, the CDR3 reads TGTGCCAGCAGTGAAGCGATAAAGGGACAGGGGGTTCCGGGCGAGCAGTACTTC. It is translated as CASSEAIKGQGVPGEQYF. Complete variable domain (other parts from reference TRBV2 and TRBJ2-7): EPEVTQTPSHQVTQMGQEVILRCVPISNHLYFYWYRQILGQKVEFLVSFYNNEISEKSEIFDDQFSVERPDGSNFTLKIRSTKLEDSAMYFCASSEAIKGQGVPGEQYFGPGTRLTVT.